The 26 T cell receptor beta chains in this list originate from one sample, sequenced in a study of neurological immune-mediated disorders. A single record per CDR3 protein comes from TCRdb applying MiXCR to the 5' RACE reads. The profile shows about 33,000 distinct CDR3 sequences, approximately 1.5% of them singletons. The sample was PBMCs. The source of these receptors is a woman aged 25 to 39 with multiple sclerosis.

This clonotype was seen repeatedly, ten times or more. The CDR3 spells CASRGRQGTDTQYF. The CDR3 DNA sequence: TGTGCCAGCAGAGGTCGTCAGGGGACAGATACGCAGTATTTT. The chain employs TRBV6-2 or TRBV6-3 and TRBJ2-3; maybe TRBD1 (6 bases). With 6 bases removed from V and 3 bases from J, the gap between germline ends came to 13 bases. The CDR3 loop spans 14 amino acids. Germline CDR1 reads MNHEY; CDR2 reads SVGEGT.

This clonotype occurred many times. The chain has TRBV3-1 and TRBJ1-4; the D is unclear. The CDR3 consists of 12 residues. Trimming stripped 2 bases from V and 6 bases from J, with 4 bases between. The germline V gene has CDR1 LGHDT and CDR2 YNNKEL (reference sequence). In DNA, the CDR3 is TGTGCCAGCAGCCAATTTGATGAAAAACTGTTTTTT. Encoded protein: CASSQFDEKLFF.

This clonotype has at least ten counts. The chain uses TRBV9 and TRBJ2-1; possibly TRBD2 for D (5 bases). CDR1 SGDLS and CDR2 YYNGEE come from the germline V gene. Trimming cost V 3 bases and J 8 bases, with 21 bases left between them. This CDR3 region has 16 residues. Written as DNA, the CDR3 is TGTGCCAGCAGCGCCGAGGGTTCCGGAAGCTCTCATGAGCAGTTCTTC. Amino acids: CASSAEGSGSSHEQFF.

This clonotype came up a few times. A much more abundant neighbour one base away suggests this may be a read error. The conserved phenylalanine or tryptophan normally closing the CDR3 is absent here, so this likely arose from a read error. The CDR3 sequence: CSAEDGYTV. Here the CDR3 DNA reads TGCAGTGCGGAGGATGGCTACACCGTC. The genes are TRBV20-1 and TRBJ1-2, with D hard to call. The CDR3 runs 9 residues. The V and J ends lost 6 bases and 6 bases respectively, with 5 bases between them. CDR1 and CDR2 (germline): DFQATT, SNEGSKA (reference sequence).

This clonotype has a count of ten or more. V and J are TRBV5-1 and TRBJ1-2, with D hard to call. This CDR3 is 14 amino acids long. Looked up from germline, CDR1 is SGHRS and CDR2 is YFSETQ. Trimming took off 0 bases at V and 4 bases at J, with 10 bases between the two ends. This CDR3 is CASSLEQAGYGYTF. As DNA, the CDR3 is TGCGCCAGCAGCTTGGAGCAGGCGGGCTATGGCTACACCTTC.

This clonotype was counted many times. The chain has TRBV12-3 or TRBV12-4 and TRBJ1-2; no firm D call. The CDR3 spans 12 residues. The V end lost 11 bases, the J end lost 5 bases, and 15 bases lay between the germline ends. CDR3 sequence reads: CASSPSGYGYTF. The DNA for the CDR3 is TGTGCCTCAAGTCCTAGCGGGTATGGCTACACCTTC.

This clonotype appeared many times. This chain links TRBV5-1 with TRBJ1-5; D possibly corresponds to TRBD1 (5 bases). Germline CDR1 and CDR2: SGHRS and YFSETQ. This CDR3 contains 15 residues. Trimming left V 2 bases short and J 5 bases short, with 14 bases between. The CDR3 DNA reads TGCGCCAGCAGCTTTGGGACGGGAAAAGATCAGCCCCAGCATTTT. This gives the protein CASSFGTGKDQPQHF.

The table lists this clonotype with many counts. V is TRBV9 and J is TRBJ1-6; 7 nucleotides match TRBD1. Losses at the gene ends were 2 bases for V and 9 bases for J; bases not matched to a gene: 8. Per germline, CDR1 SGDLS and CDR2 YYNGEE. The CDR3 has 15 amino acids. In DNA, the CDR3 is TGTGCCAGCAGCGTTACAGGGGATTCTGGTTCACCCCTCCACTTT. This translates into CASSVTGDSGSPLHF.

The table lists this clonotype with many counts. The chain is built from TRBV20-1 and TRBJ2-7; tentative D call: TRBD1 (5 bases). The CDR3 loop spans 14 amino acids. V gave up 5 bases and J gave up 7 bases, with 21 bases separating them. Germline V gene sequence: CDR1 DFQATT, CDR2 SNEGSKA (reference sequence). The CDR3: CSAYGRPQGAEQYF. The CDR3 DNA follows: TGCAGTGCTTACGGACGGCCCCAAGGGGCAGAGCAGTACTTC.

In this sample, this clonotype turned up many times. The CDR3 spells CASSAQGGLYNEQFF. CDR3 nucleotides: TGTGCCAGCAGTGCCCAGGGGGGCCTCTACAATGAGCAGTTCTTC. The chain couples TRBV9 to TRBJ2-1, with D tentatively TRBD1 (7 bases). CDR1 and CDR2 from the germline V gene are SGDLS and YYNGEE. The CDR3 length is 15 residues. V was shortened by 5 bases and J by 3 bases, with 15 bases between the two germline ends.

The table lists this clonotype with many counts. The chain is built from TRBV6-5 and TRBJ1-2, with a tentative D call TRBD1 (5 bases). The germline CDR1 and CDR2 sequences are MNHEY and SVGAGI. This CDR3 has 15 residues. V dropped 5 bases and J dropped 4 bases, with 17 bases sitting between them. In DNA, the CDR3 is TGTGCCAGCAGTCTCGACAGCCGGAAGGCCTATGGCTACACCTTC. Encoded protein: CASSLDSRKAYGYTF.

This clonotype has ten or more counts. The chain uses TRBV9 and TRBJ2-3, with 8 bases aligning to TRBD2. The J segment lost 1 base and the V segment lost 1 base, leaving 5 bases of the junction unmatched. Germline V gene data show CDR1 as SGDLS and CDR2 as YYNGEE. CDR3 length equals 16 residues. CDR3 sequence reads: CASSVIPGGGTDTQYF. The CDR3 bases are TGTGCCAGCAGCGTAATACCCGGGGGGGGCACAGATACGCAGTATTTT.

This clonotype occurred many times. The chain uses TRBV21-1 and TRBJ2-2; no check of the table's D call, TRBD1, against the DNA was made. TRBV21-1 counts as a pseudogene. There are 17 residues in the CDR3. Written as DNA, the CDR3 is TGTGCCAGCAGCAAAGTATATCCGGGGGCGGACGCCGGGGAGCTGTTTTTT. Protein sequence: CASSKVYPGADAGELFF.

This clonotype was counted ten times or more. V usage is TRBV20-1 and J usage is TRBJ2-7, with D perhaps TRBD2 (6 bases). The CDR3 has 14 residues. In germline, CDR1 is DFQATT, CDR2 SNEGSKA (reference sequence). The V gene lost 5 bases and the J gene lost 0 bases, with 14 bases spanning the gap. CDR3 region: CSAHQAGHSYEQYF. The CDR3 DNA follows: TGCAGTGCTCACCAAGCGGGCCACTCCTACGAGCAGTACTTC.

This clonotype showed up many times. This rearrangement joins TRBV3-1 to TRBJ2-1; D call uncertain. CDR3 length equals 14 residues. The ends were cut back, 2 bases at V and 0 bases at J, with 5 bases in the middle. CDR1 is LGHDT and CDR2 is YNNKEL in the germline V gene (reference sequence). CDR3 sequence reads: CASSQISSYNEQFF. DNA for the CDR3: TGTGCCAGCAGCCAAATTAGCTCCTACAATGAGCAGTTCTTC.

This clonotype was seen repeatedly, ten times or more. The DNA of the CDR3 is TGTGCCAGCAGCTTTCTGCCCCGCCTGGACAGGGTAAATAGCAATCAGCCCCAGCATTTT. Encoded protein: CASSFLPRLDRVNSNQPQHF. This chain uses TRBV7-6 with TRBJ1-5; 8 positions agree with TRBD1. The germline CDR1 and CDR2 sequences are SGHVS and FNYEAQ. V dropped 3 bases and J dropped 0; count of bases not matched to a gene: 16. This CDR3 has 20 amino acids.

This clonotype was counted at least ten times. The chain combines TRBV5-5 with TRBJ2-1; a possible D gene is TRBD1 (5 bases). Germline assignment: CDR1 SGHKS and CDR2 YYEKEE (reference sequence). Trimming stripped 4 bases from V and 3 bases from J, with 8 bases between. The CDR3 totals 13 residues. The CDR3 sequence: CASSPGIYNEQFF. For the CDR3, the DNA is TGTGCCAGCAGCCCAGGGATCTACAATGAGCAGTTCTTC.

This clonotype occurred many times. The chain recombines TRBV7-2 with TRBJ2-5; TRBD2 agrees at 8 bases. CDR3 length: 14 amino acids. From germline, CDR1 is SGHTA and CDR2 FQGNSA. The V gene end was trimmed by 2 bases and the J gene end by 5 bases; junction bases not matched to a gene: 4. The CDR3 DNA is TGTGCCAGCAGCTTAAACCCTAGCGGGGAGACCCAGTACTTC. Amino acids: CASSLNPSGETQYF.

V and J are TRBV20-1 and TRBJ1-2; a weak D match, TRBD1 (5 bases). This CDR3 has 16 amino acids. V lost 5 bases, J lost 8 bases, and 27 bases lay in between. Germline-derived CDR1 and CDR2 are DFQATT and SNEGSKA (reference sequence). The CDR3 bases are TGCAGTGCTTCATGGTCTACAGGCGCCAGGGTGAGGGGCTACACCTTC. Protein: CSASWSTGARVRGYTF.

This clonotype has at least ten counts. This chain links TRBV12-3 or TRBV12-4 with TRBJ1-1; the match to TRBD1 covers 9 bases. The CDR3 is made up of 14 amino acids. The ends lost 6 bases at V and 3 bases at J; junction bases unmatched: 5. CDR3 protein: CASSLTGGYTEAFF. As DNA, the CDR3 is TGTGCCAGCAGCTTAACAGGGGGCTACACTGAAGCTTTCTTT.

This clonotype has at least ten counts. In nucleotides, the CDR3 is TGCGCCAGCAGCTTGACGGACTCTGGGGCCAACGTCCTGACTTTC. Its translation is CASSLTDSGANVLTF. This rearrangement joins TRBV5-1 to TRBJ2-6; D uncertain. Germline V gene data show CDR1 as SGHRS and CDR2 as YFSETQ. The V and J ends lost 1 base and 0 bases respectively, with 5 bases between them. The CDR3 sequence is 15 residues long.

This clonotype was seen ten or more times. Here the CDR3 DNA reads TGCAGTGCTCAGGGGGACAGGGTTGGAGGCTACACCTTC. Translated: CSAQGDRVGGYTF. This rearrangement joins TRBV20-1 to TRBJ1-2, with TRBD1 identical over 9 bases. The germline V gene encodes CDR1 DFQATT and CDR2 SNEGSKA (reference sequence). The CDR3 spans 13 residues. The ends lost 5 bases at V and 8 bases at J; junction bases unmatched: 9.

This clonotype was observed a few times. The V call is TRBV15, the J call TRBJ1-5; 7 nucleotides agree with TRBD1. This CDR3 spans 16 amino acids. The germline gives CDR1 LNHNV, CDR2 YYDKDF (reference sequence). V lost 0 bases to trimming and J lost 7 bases; unmatched junction nucleotides: 9. The CDR3 sequence is CATSRDARTGGQPQHF. The CDR3 coding sequence is TGTGCCACCAGCAGAGATGCAAGGACAGGCGGCCAGCCCCAGCATTTT. Combining the CDR3 with reference TRBV15 and TRBJ1-5 gives the whole variable domain DAMVIQNPRYQVTQFGKPVTLSCSQTLNHNVMYWYQQKSSQAPKLLFHYYDKDFNNEADTPDNFQSRRPNTSFCFLDIRSPGLGDTAMYLCATSRDARTGGQPQHFGDGTRLSIL.

This clonotype was counted many times. The chain employs TRBV5-6 and TRBJ1-1, with D unresolved. CDR3 length: 13 amino acids. CDR1 is SGHDT, CDR2 YYEEEE, per germline. The V end lost 1 base, the J end lost 4 bases, and 8 bases lay between the germline ends. DNA of the CDR3: TGTGCCAGCAGCTTGTGGGGTCCCACTGAAGCTTTCTTT. Encoded protein: CASSLWGPTEAFF.

This clonotype was detected ten times or more. The CDR3 bases are TGTGCCAGCAGCCCCTGGGGGGGTTTGGAAAAACTGTTTTTT. The encoded protein is CASSPWGGLEKLFF. The genes are TRBV6-5 and TRBJ1-4; the D gene is possibly TRBD1 (5 bases). This CDR3 spans 14 amino acids. Germline V CDR1 and CDR2: MNHEY, SVGAGI. Trimming pared 6 bases from V and 8 bases from J, leaving 16 bases between.

This clonotype was seen repeatedly, ten times or more. The gene calls are TRBV20-1 and TRBJ1-6; D is uncertain. Germline V gene lookup returns CDR1 DFQATT and CDR2 SNEGSKA (reference sequence). Trimming left V 3 bases short and J 7 bases short, with 13 bases between. The CDR3 is 14 residues long. In nucleotides, the CDR3 is TGCAGTGCTAGGTCGTCATACGGGAATTCACCCCTCCACTTT. This encodes CSARSSYGNSPLHF.